This T cell receptor beta chain appears in the sequencing data of a study of cytomegalovirus exposure and HLA in healthy donors. Study-wide results and limits: TCR beta V segments were, for the most part, productive about 87% or about 30% of the time in an earlier analysis.

This clone turned up a few times. What it binds is not known. The length of the CDR3 is 15 residues. Looked up from germline, CDR1 is KGHSH and CDR2 is LQKENI. V was cut by 3 bases and J by 5 bases, with 14 bases left in between. 60 Vbeta and 13 Jbeta primers were used in PCR. Assay used: immunoSEQ multiplex PCR; TCRdb lists only in-frame clones, some missing. The table records approximately 90,000 clones, roughly 80% of them present only once. This clonotype was sampled from a boy between 5 and 17 years old in good health and CMV-seronegative. The chain links TRBV18 to TRBJ2-1; the D gene is possibly TRBD1 (5 bases). The specimen was PBMCs. This CDR3 is CASSPGQRAHNEQFF. CDR3 bases: TGTGCCAGCTCACCGGGGCAACGGGCCCACAATGAGCAGTTCTTC.